The T cell receptor (beta chain) under discussion was sequenced for a study of cytomegalovirus exposure and HLA in healthy donors. Points from the study as a whole: A classifier reportedly called cytomegalovirus status with high sensitivity and specificity. For TCR beta chains, V- and J-gene trimming was later linked to a missense DCLRE1C variant.

Every donor was a healthy person donating bone marrow. In the PCR, 60 Vbeta and 13 Jbeta primers were used. Generated by immunoSEQ multiplex PCR, the TCRdb table keeps only in-frame clones and is missing some. This sample has some 160,000 clones, with roughly 79% found just once. Comment on this clone: The antigen remains unidentified. The conserved phenylalanine or tryptophan normally closing the CDR3 is absent here, so this likely arose from a read error. Because the CDR3's place on the DNA is in doubt, the DNA is left out and the CDR3 is given as listed by TCRdb.

The source material was PBMCs. The TCR was taken from a man aged 40-49 years in good health and CMV-seronegative.

CDR3 in amino acids: CAISEGLGQRY. The chain is built from TRBV10-3 and TRBJ1-2. The CDR3 is 11 amino acids long, termini counted. The germline CDR1 and CDR2 sequences are ENHRY and SYGVKD.